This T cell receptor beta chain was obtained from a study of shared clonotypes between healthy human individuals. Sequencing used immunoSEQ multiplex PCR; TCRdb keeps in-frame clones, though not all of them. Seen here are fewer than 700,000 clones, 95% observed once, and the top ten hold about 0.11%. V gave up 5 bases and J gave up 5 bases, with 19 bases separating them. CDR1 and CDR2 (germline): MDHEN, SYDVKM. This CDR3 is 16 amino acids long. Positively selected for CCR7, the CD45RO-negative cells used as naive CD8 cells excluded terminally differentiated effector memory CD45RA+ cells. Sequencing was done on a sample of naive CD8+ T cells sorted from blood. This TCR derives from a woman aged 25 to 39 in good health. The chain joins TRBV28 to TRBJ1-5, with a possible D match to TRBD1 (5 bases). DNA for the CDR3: TGTGCCAGCAGTGGGAAAAAACAGGAGCTGTATCAGCCCCAGCATTTT. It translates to CASSGKKQELYQPQHF. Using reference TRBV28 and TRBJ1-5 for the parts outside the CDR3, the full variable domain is DVKVTQSSRYLVKRTGEKVFLECVQDMDHENMFWYRQDPGLGLRLIYFSYDVKMKEKGDIPEGYSVSREKKERFSLILESASTNQTSMYLCASSGKKQELYQPQHFGDGTRLSIL.